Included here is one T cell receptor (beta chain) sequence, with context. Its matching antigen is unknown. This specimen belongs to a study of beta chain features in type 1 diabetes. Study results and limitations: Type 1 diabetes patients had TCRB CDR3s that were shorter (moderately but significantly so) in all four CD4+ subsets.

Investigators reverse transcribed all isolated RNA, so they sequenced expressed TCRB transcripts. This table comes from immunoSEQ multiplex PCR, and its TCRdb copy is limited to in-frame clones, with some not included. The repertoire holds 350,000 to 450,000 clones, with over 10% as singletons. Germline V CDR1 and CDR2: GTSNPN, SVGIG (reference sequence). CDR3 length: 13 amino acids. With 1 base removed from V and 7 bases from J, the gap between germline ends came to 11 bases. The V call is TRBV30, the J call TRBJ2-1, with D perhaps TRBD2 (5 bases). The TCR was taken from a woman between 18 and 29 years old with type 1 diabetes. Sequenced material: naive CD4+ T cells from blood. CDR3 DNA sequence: TGTGCCTGGAGTGCCCTAGCTGGGAATGAGCAGTTCTTC. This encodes CAWSALAGNEQFF.